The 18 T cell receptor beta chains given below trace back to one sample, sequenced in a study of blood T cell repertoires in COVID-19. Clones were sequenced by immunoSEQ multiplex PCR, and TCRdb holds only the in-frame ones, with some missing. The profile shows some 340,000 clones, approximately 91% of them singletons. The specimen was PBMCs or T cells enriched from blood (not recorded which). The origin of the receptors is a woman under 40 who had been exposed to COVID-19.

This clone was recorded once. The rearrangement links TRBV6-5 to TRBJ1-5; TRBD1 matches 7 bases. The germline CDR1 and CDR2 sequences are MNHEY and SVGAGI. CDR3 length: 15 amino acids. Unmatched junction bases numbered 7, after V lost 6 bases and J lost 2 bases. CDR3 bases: TGTGCCAGCAGAGCAGGGGGTGCAGGCAATCAGCCCCAGCATTTT. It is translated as CASRAGGAGNQPQHF.

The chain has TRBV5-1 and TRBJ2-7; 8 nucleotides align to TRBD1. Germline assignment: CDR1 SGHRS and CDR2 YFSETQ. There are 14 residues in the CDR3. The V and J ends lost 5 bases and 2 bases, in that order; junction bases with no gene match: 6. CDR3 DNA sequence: TGCGCCAGCAGGGGACAGGAAATTACCTACGAGCAGTACTTC. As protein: CASRGQEITYEQYF.

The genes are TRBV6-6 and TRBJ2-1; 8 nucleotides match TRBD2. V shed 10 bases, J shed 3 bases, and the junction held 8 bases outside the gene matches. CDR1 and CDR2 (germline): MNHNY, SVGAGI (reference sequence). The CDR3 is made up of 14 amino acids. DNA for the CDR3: TGTGCCACACTTAGCGGGGCCCACTACAATGAGCAGTTCTTC. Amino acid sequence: CATLSGAHYNEQFF.

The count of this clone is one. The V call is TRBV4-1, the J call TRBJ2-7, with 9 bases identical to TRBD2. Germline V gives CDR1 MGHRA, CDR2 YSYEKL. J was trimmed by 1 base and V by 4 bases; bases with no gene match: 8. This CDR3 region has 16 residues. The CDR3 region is CASSPAGGRGSYEQYF. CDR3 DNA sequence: TGCGCCAGCAGCCCAGCGGGGGGCAGGGGGTCCTACGAGCAGTACTTC.

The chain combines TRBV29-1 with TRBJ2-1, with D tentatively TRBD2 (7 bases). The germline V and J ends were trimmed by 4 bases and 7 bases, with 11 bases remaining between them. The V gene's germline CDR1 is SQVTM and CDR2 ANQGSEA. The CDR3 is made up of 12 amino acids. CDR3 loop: CSVAGRGNEQFF. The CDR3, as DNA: TGCAGCGTTGCGGGGAGGGGGAATGAGCAGTTCTTC.

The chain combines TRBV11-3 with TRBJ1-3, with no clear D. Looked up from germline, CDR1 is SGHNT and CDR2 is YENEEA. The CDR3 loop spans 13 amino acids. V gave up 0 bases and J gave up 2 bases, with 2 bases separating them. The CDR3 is CASSLDTGNTIYF. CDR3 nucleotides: TGTGCCAGCAGCTTAGACACTGGAAACACCATATATTTT.

The CDR3 loop reads CASSIGAGSIGYTF. The CDR3 DNA reads TGTGCCAGTAGTATAGGAGCGGGCTCTATTGGCTACACCTTC. The V gene is TRBV19, the J gene TRBJ1-2; no clear D gene. CDR1 LNHDA and CDR2 SQIVND come from the germline V gene (reference sequence). The V end lost 1 base, the J end lost 7 bases, and 13 bases lay between the germline ends. The CDR3 loop spans 14 amino acids. Using reference TRBV19 and TRBJ1-2 for the parts outside the CDR3, the full variable domain is DGGITQSPKYLFRKEGQNVTLSCEQNLNHDAMYWYRQDPGQGLRLIYYSQIVNDFQKGDIAEGYSVSREKKESFPLTVTSAQKNPTAFYLCASSIGAGSIGYTFGSGTRLTVV.

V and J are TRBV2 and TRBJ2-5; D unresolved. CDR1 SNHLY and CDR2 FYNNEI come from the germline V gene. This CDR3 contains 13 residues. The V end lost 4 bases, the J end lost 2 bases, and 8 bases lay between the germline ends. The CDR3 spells CASSVTRQETQYF. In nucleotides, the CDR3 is TGTGCCAGCAGTGTGACAAGACAAGAGACCCAGTACTTC.

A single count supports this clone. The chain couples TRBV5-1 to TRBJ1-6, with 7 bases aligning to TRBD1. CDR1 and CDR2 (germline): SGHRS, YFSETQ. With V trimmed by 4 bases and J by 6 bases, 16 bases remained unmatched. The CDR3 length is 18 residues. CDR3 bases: TGCGCCAGCAGCAATGGACAGGCTCCCCTCTCGGCTAATTCACCCCTCCACTTT. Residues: CASSNGQAPLSANSPLHF.

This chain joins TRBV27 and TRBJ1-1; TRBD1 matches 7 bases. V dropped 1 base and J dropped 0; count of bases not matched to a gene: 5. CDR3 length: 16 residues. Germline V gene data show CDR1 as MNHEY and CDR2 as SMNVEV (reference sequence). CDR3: CASSLLSGTVNTEAFF. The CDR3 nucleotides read TGTGCCAGCAGTTTATTATCTGGGACAGTGAACACTGAAGCTTTCTTT.

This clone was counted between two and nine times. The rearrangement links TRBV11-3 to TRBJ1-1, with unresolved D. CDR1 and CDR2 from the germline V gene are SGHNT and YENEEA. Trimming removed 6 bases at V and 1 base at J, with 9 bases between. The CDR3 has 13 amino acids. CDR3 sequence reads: CASSVSSNTEAFF. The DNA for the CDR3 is TGTGCCAGCAGTGTGAGTTCGAACACTGAAGCTTTCTTT.

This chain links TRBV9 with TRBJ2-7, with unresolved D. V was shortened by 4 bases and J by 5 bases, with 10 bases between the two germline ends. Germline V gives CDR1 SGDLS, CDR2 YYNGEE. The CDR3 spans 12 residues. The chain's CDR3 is CASSPFGNEQYF. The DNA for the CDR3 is TGTGCCAGCAGCCCGTTCGGTAACGAGCAGTACTTC. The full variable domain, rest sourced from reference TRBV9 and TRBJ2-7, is DSGVTQTPKHLITATGQRVTLRCSPRSGDLSVYWYQQSLDQGLQFLIQYYNGEERAKGNILERFSAQQFPDLHSELNLSSLELGDSALYFCASSPFGNEQYFGPGTRLTVT.

The CDR3 region has the DNA TGTGCCAGCAGGGGGACAGGGATGGGCGAGCAGTACTTC. Translation: CASRGTGMGEQYF. The chain uses TRBV12-3 or TRBV12-4 and TRBJ2-7, with TRBD1 identical over 9 bases. The CDR3 is 13 amino acids. J was trimmed by 6 bases and V by 6 bases; bases with no gene match: 6.

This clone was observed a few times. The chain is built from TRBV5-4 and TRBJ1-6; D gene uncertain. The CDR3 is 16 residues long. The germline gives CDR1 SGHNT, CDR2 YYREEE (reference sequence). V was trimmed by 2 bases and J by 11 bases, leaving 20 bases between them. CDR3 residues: CASSFQVTTRAPPLHF. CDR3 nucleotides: TGTGCCAGCAGCTTCCAGGTGACTACGCGGGCCCCACCCCTCCACTTT. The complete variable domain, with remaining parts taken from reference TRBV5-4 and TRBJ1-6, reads ETGVTQSPTHLIKTRGQQVTLRCSSQSGHNTVSWYQQALGQGPQFIFQYYREEENGRGNFPPRFSGLQFPNYSSELNVNALELDDSALYLCASSFQVTTRAPPLHFGNGTRLTVT.

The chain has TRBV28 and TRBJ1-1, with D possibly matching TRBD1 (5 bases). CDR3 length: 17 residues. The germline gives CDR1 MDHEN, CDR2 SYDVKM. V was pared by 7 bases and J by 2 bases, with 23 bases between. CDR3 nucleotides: TGTGCCAGCACCACCCCCCGACAGCGAACTTTCAACACTGAAGCTTTCTTT. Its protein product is CASTTPRQRTFNTEAFF.

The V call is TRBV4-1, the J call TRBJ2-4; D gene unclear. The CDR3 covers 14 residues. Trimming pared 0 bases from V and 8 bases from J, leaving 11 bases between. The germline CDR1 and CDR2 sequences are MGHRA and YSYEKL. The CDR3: CASSQDHSRDIQYF. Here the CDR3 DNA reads TGCGCCAGCAGCCAAGATCATTCTAGAGACATTCAGTACTTC.

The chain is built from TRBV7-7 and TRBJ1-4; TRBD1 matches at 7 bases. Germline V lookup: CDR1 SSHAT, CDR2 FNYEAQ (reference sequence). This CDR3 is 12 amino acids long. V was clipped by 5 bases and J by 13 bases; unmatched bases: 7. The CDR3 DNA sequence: TGTGCCAGCAGCCCAGACAGGGTGAGACTGTTTTTT. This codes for CASSPDRVRLFF.

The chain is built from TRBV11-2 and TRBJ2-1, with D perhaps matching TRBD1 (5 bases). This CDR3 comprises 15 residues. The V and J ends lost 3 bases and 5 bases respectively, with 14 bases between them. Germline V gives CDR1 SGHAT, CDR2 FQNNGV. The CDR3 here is CASSLIGDFNNEQFF. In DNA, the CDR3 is TGTGCCAGCAGCTTGATAGGGGATTTCAACAATGAGCAGTTCTTC. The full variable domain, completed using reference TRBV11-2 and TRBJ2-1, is EAGVAQSPRYKIIEKRQSVAFWCNPISGHATLYWYQQILGQGPKLLIQFQNNGVVDDSQLPKDRFSAERLKGVDSTLKIQPAKLEDSAVYLCASSLIGDFNNEQFFGPGTRLTVL.